This entry concerns a single T cell receptor (beta chain). What it binds is unknown. Sorted regulatory T cells were CD4-positive, CD25-high and CD127-low or negative. Some clones are missing from TCRdb's copy, which holds only in-frame ones; the method was immunoSEQ multiplex PCR. Of about 18,000 clones listed, under 95% were seen once; the top ten hold 0.75% to 0.9%. These data come from a study of B cell selection in AIRE deficiency. The study, taken as a whole, reports: About a third of healthy-shared Treg sequences were found among patient Tconv cells. Shared Treg sequences were biased toward short CDR3s with few non-templated nucleotide insertions.

Germline V gene sequence: CDR1 SGDLS, CDR2 YYNGEE. With 4 bases removed from V and 2 bases from J, the gap between germline ends came to 9 bases. The CDR3 covers 13 residues. The receptor was derived from a human donor in good health. The sequencing sample was made of CD4+CD25+ Tregs sorted from PBMCs. The rearrangement links TRBV9 to TRBJ1-2; D unresolved. For the CDR3, the DNA is TGTGCCAGCAGCCCCGACGGGAACTATGGCTACACCTTC. Residues: CASSPDGNYGYTF. Full variable domain (rest looked up from reference TRBV9 and TRBJ1-2): DSGVTQTPKHLITATGQRVTLRCSPRSGDLSVYWYQQSLDQGLQFLIQYYNGEERAKGNILERFSAQQFPDLHSELNLSSLELGDSALYFCASSPDGNYGYTFGSGTRLTVV.